This T cell receptor (beta chain) appears in the sequencing data of a study of CD8 T cells in Susac syndrome. An amount of RNA that ranged from roughly 0.5 to 1 ug was reverse transcribed with random hexamers. MiXCR, applied by TCRdb to the immunoSEQ multiplex PCR reads, yields one record per CDR3 protein. The sample gives fewer than 200,000 distinct CDR3 sequences, about 91% of which show up once; around 0.1% is in the top ten. The CDR3 loop spans 15 amino acids. With 1 base removed from V and 4 bases from J, the gap between germline ends came to 14 bases. Germline V CDR1 and CDR2: SGDLS, YYNGEE. Comments on this clonotype: Its antigen is currently unknown.

The study, taken as a whole, reports: It was acknowledged in the study that the number of individuals who were included in its TCR sequencing and HLA analysis was relatively small.

Sequencing of TCR beta was performed on blood CD8+ T cells and on blood CD4+ T cells. Negative isolation yielded CD8+ and CD4+ T cells; FACS enriched TEMRA cells. Sequencing was performed on CD4+ T cells from PBMCs. The receptor comes from a human donor with Susac syndrome. The rearrangement links TRBV9 to TRBJ2-5, with D possibly being TRBD1 (6 bases). The CDR3 DNA reads TGTGCCAGCAGCGTACGCAGGGGACGGGGAGAGACCCAGTACTTC. It codes for CASSVRRGRGETQYF.